This T cell receptor beta chain was obtained from a study of T cells in Graves' hyperthyroidism and ophthalmopathy. Study outcomes and limitations: Blood also contained most expanded thyroid clonotypes above 0.001. A median about 7 months before onset, the model predicted ophthalmopathy.

Of note for this clonotype: Its antigen remains unidentified.

The study included ophthalmopathy patients with Clinical Activity Score at least 3, NOSPECS grade at least 4 and duration under 3 months. Together with thyroid ultrasound, orbital computed tomography, serum thyroxine and TRAb, clinical symptoms were used for diagnoses. There were TCR beta CDR3 regions amplified from RNA transcripts. The primer set for the first-round RT-PCR of the TCR CDR3 was HTBI. MiXCR, run by TCRdb on the multiplex PCR reads, gives a single entry per CDR3 protein. The sample shows some 500,000 distinct CDR3 sequences, around 22% of them seen only once. The TCR sequence derives from a woman aged 25 to 45 with Graves' ophthalmopathy. Source material: blood.

CDR3 residues: CSATELAGEAGELFF. In DNA form, the CDR3 reads TGCAGTGCTACAGAACTAGCGGGAGAGGCCGGGGAGCTGTTTTTT. The chain carries TRBV20-1 and TRBJ2-2; TRBD2 aligns across 11 bases. CDR1 is DFQATT, CDR2 SNEGSKA, per germline (reference sequence). The CDR3 has 15 residues. Trimming removed 4 bases from V and 6 bases from J; junction bases left unmatched: 7.